This TCR beta chain was profiled in a study of blood T cell repertoires in COVID-19. Study-wide context: COVID-19 samples from acute and convalescent phases originated in the United States, Italy and Spain. PBMCs, B-cell-depleted T cells, or T cells provided the cDNA or gDNA that made up the material.

Original handling: Nucleated cell counts were estimated from reference gene primer amplification. Profiled with immunoSEQ multiplex PCR; TCRdb holds only in-frame clones, not every one. V and J calls and clone size are as listed in that table; D and trimming were resolved from the DNA. The sample includes roughly 140,000 clones, 85% to 90% of them seen just once. This TCR was recovered from a woman aged 40 to 49 with acute or convalescent COVID-19. Sequenced material: peripheral blood.

The CDR3 here is CASRRRSSGGLWVGEQYF. The DNA for the CDR3 is TGTGCCAGCAGGAGGAGGTCTAGCGGGGGCCTCTGGGTAGGCGAGCAGTACTTC. The chain carries TRBV5-4 and TRBJ2-7; TRBD2 agrees at 10 bases. CDR3 length equals 18 residues. Germline V gene sequence: CDR1 SGHNT, CDR2 YYREEE (reference sequence). Trimming took 5 bases from V and 6 from J; bases not matched to a gene: 20.